This T cell receptor beta chain was sequenced for a study of regulatory T cells in long-lasting Graves disease. Time point given: newly diagnosed GD, antithyroid drugs for less than 3 months. Extracted PBMC RNA gave rise to the TCR library. This clonotype was counted ten times or more. HTBI primers from iRepertoire and Arm-PCR of CDR3 regions yielded the TCR beta libraries. TCRdb recomputed calls from the multiplex PCR reads with MiXCR, one row per CDR3 protein. This sample has 440,000 or so distinct CDR3 sequences; roughly 15% occur once, and the top ten carry about 10%. This same sample was also part of a study on T cells in Graves' hyperthyroidism and ophthalmopathy. This second study notes: Calling Graves' hyperthyroidism stable meant ophthalmopathy did not progress within 18 months. Exclusion of patients followed from uncontrolled infection, other autoimmune disease, pregnancy or lactation. HTBI primers were used for first-round RT-PCR of the TCR CDR3.

Sequencing was performed on peripheral blood mononuclear cells (PBMCs), taken at new diagnosis, from a patient treated with antithyroid drugs. This receptor was taken from a woman aged 25 to 45 with Graves disease.

The CDR3, as DNA: TGCAGTGCTAGAGATCTAGCTAGCGGAAGCACCGGGGAGCTGTTTTTT. Protein: CSARDLASGSTGELFF. The chain carries TRBV20-1 and TRBJ2-2; 7 nucleotides agree with TRBD2. The CDR3 has 16 amino acids. In germline, CDR1 is DFQATT, CDR2 SNEGSKA (reference sequence). The junction had 8 bases not matched to a gene; V was cut back by 0 bases and J by 4 bases.